Following are 10 T cell receptor beta chains from one sample sequenced in a study of blood T cell repertoires in COVID-19. Some clones are missing from TCRdb's copy, which holds only in-frame ones; the method was immunoSEQ multiplex PCR. The sample shows under 200,000 clones, approximately 79% of them seen only once. The sample comprised peripheral blood. These receptors all come from a man aged 25 to 40 with active or convalescent COVID-19.

This sequence joins TRBV7-2 and TRBJ1-1; the match to TRBD1 covers 7 bases. The CDR3 is 16 residues long. The V gene's germline CDR1 is SGHTA and CDR2 FQGNSA. After removal of 6 bases from V and 0 bases from J, the junction contained 10 bases not matched to a gene. The CDR3 DNA reads as TGTGCCAGCAGGATTCAGGGGGGCCCACTGAACACTGAAGCTTTCTTT. It translates to CASRIQGGPLNTEAFF.

The gene calls are TRBV6-6 and TRBJ1-2, with D uncertain. The germline gives CDR1 MNHNY, CDR2 SVGAGI (reference sequence). This CDR3 has 12 amino acids. Trimming left V 8 bases short and J 3 bases short, with 10 bases between. The CDR3 coding sequence is TGTGCCAGCGAGGACTGGCACTATGGCTACACCTTC. Translation: CASEDWHYGYTF.

This clone came up a few times. In DNA form, the CDR3 reads TGTGCCAGCAGCCCGACAGGGGACGGCACAGATACGCAGTATTTT. This sequence encodes CASSPTGDGTDTQYF. The rearrangement joins TRBV6-5 to TRBJ2-3; TRBD1 agrees at 8 bases. The CDR3 runs 15 residues. V dropped 6 bases and J dropped 1; count of bases not matched to a gene: 6. The V gene's germline CDR1 is MNHEY and CDR2 SVGAGI.

The rearrangement uses TRBV10-1 and TRBJ1-5; D possibly corresponds to TRBD1 (6 bases). With 6 bases removed from V and 0 bases from J, the gap between germline ends came to 15 bases. The CDR3 is 16 amino acids. CDR1 WNHNN and CDR2 SYGVQD come from the germline V gene (reference sequence). The CDR3 loop is CASSAGTQYSNQPQHF. DNA for the CDR3: TGCGCCAGCAGCGCCGGGACACAATATAGCAATCAGCCCCAGCATTTT.

This clone has more than one count but fewer than ten. The V call is TRBV5-1, the J call TRBJ1-2; 7 bases line up with TRBD1. Germline V gives CDR1 SGHRS, CDR2 YFSETQ. The trim removed 7 bases at V and 5 bases at J, leaving 11 bases unmatched. The length of the CDR3 is 14 residues. DNA for the CDR3: TGCGCCAGCGGGCCCGGGACAGAGTTTTATGGCTACACCTTC. Residues: CASGPGTEFYGYTF.

The CDR3 DNA sequence: TGTGCCAGCTCACCCGGGAATAAATTAGCGCTAAGACCTAACTATGGCTACACCTTC. This codes for CASSPGNKLALRPNYGYTF. The rearrangement links TRBV18 to TRBJ1-2; D call uncertain. This CDR3 is 19 amino acids long. Germline V gene data show CDR1 as KGHSH and CDR2 as LQKENI. The germline V and J ends were trimmed by 3 bases and 0 bases, with 23 bases remaining between them.

This chain uses TRBV14 with TRBJ2-7; possibly TRBD2 for D (6 bases). Germline V gene sequence: CDR1 SGHDN, CDR2 FVKESK. Deletions cut 0 bases from V and 3 bases from J, with 12 bases between. CDR3 size: 15 residues. As DNA, the CDR3 is TGTGCCAGCAGCCAAGATCGGGTAGCGGTCTACGAGCAGTACTTC. It is translated as CASSQDRVAVYEQYF. Using reference TRBV14 and TRBJ2-7 for the parts outside the CDR3, the full variable domain is EAGVTQFPSHSVIEKGQTVTLRCDPISGHDNLYWYRRVMGKEIKFLLHFVKESKQDESGMPNNRFLAERTGGTYSTLKVQPAELEDSGVYFCASSQDRVAVYEQYFGPGTRLTVT.

This clone was observed once. The chain joins TRBV30 to TRBJ1-1; 7 bases align to TRBD1. Germline CDR1 and CDR2: GTSNPN and SVGIG (reference sequence). The CDR3 is 12 amino acids. V shed 4 bases, J shed 5 bases, and the junction held 4 bases outside the gene matches. The CDR3 loop reads CAWTRGLTEAFF. In DNA form, the CDR3 reads TGTGCCTGGACGAGGGGGCTAACTGAAGCTTTCTTT.

The chain has TRBV19 and TRBJ1-5; 7 positions agree with TRBD1. Germline trimming cut 5 bases from V and 0 bases from J; bases unmatched to any gene: 4. The germline V gene encodes CDR1 LNHDA and CDR2 SQIVND (reference sequence). This CDR3 comprises 15 residues. The CDR3 sequence is CASSAQGISNQPQHF. The CDR3 DNA reads TGTGCCAGTAGTGCACAGGGGATTAGCAATCAGCCCCAGCATTTT.

The chain has TRBV6-5 and TRBJ1-1, with TRBD1 identical over 7 bases. Germline values: CDR1 MNHEY, CDR2 SVGAGI. The length of the CDR3 is 14 residues. V lost 5 bases and J lost 1; bases outside the gene matches: 4. The chain's CDR3 is CASSRDRANTEAFF. CDR3 DNA: TGTGCCAGCAGTAGGGACAGAGCGAACACTGAAGCTTTCTTT.